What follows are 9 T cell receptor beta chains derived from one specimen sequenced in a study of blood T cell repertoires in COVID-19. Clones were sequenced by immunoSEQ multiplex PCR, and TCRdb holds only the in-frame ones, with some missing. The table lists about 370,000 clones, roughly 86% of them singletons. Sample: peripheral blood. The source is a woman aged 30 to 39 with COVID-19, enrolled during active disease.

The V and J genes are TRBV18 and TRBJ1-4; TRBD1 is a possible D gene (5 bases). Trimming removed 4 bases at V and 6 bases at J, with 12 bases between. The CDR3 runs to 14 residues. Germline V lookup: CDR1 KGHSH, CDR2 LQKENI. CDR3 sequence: CASSQAGIDEKLFF. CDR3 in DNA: TGTGCCAGCTCACAGGCAGGGATTGATGAAAAACTGTTTTTT.

The CDR3 DNA is TGTGCCAGCAGCTTAGCGGGAACCTACGAGCAGTACTTC. This gives the protein CASSLAGTYEQYF. The V and J genes are TRBV13 and TRBJ2-7, with a weak D call TRBD2 (5 bases). CDR3 length: 13 residues. Trimming pared 1 base from V and 2 bases from J, leaving 6 bases between. Germline assignment: CDR1 PRHDT and CDR2 FYEKMQ (reference sequence).

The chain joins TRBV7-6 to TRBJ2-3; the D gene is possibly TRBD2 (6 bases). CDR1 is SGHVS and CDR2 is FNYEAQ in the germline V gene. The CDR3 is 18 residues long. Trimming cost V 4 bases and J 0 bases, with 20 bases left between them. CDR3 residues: CASSSTLALLHSTDTQYF. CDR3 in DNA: TGTGCCAGCAGCTCAACCCTAGCGCTCCTTCATAGCACAGATACGCAGTATTTT.

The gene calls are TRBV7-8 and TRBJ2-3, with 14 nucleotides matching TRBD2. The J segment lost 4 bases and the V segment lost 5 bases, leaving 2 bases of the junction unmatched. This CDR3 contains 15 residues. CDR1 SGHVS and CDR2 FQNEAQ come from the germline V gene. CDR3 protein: CASSAGLAGADTQYF. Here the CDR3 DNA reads TGTGCCAGCAGCGCGGGACTAGCGGGAGCAGATACGCAGTATTTT.

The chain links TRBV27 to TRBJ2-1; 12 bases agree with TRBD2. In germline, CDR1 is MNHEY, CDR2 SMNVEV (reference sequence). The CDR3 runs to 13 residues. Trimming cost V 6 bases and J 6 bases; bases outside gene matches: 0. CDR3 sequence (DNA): TGTGCCAGCAGGACTAGCGGGGGCAATGAGCAGTTCTTC. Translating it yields CASRTSGGNEQFF.

DNA for the CDR3: TGTGCCAGCAGTCCCTTGACAGGGAGTTCTCTCTCTGGGGCCAACGTCCTGACTTTC. Translation: CASSPLTGSSLSGANVLTF. The J gene is TRBJ2-6, the V gene TRBV27; 7 bases map to TRBD1. Germline V lookup: CDR1 MNHEY, CDR2 SMNVEV (reference sequence). The ends lost 5 bases at V and 0 bases at J; junction bases unmatched: 13. This CDR3 contains 19 residues.

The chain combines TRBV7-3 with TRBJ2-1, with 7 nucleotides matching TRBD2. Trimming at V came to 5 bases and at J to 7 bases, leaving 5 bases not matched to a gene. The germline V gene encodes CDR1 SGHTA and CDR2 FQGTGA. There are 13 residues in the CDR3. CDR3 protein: CASSNGLGNEQFF. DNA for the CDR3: TGTGCCAGCAGCAACGGACTAGGAAATGAGCAGTTCTTC.

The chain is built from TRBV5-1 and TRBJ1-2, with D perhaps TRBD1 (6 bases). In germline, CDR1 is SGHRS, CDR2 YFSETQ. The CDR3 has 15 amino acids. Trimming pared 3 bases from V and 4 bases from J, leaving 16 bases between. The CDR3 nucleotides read TGCGCCAGCAGCTCTGGCCCCGGGACAACCTATGGCTACACCTTC. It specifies CASSSGPGTTYGYTF.

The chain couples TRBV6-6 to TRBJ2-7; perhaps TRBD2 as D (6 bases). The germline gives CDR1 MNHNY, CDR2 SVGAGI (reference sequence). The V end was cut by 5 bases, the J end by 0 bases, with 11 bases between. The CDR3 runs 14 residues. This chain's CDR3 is CASSARGFSYEQYF. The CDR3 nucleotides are TGTGCCAGCAGTGCACGGGGGTTCTCCTACGAGCAGTACTTC.